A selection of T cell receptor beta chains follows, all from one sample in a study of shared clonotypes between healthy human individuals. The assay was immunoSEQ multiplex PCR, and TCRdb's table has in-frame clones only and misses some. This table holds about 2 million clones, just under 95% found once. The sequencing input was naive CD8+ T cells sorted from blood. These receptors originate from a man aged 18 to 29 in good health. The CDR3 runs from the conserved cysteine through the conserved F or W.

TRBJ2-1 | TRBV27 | CASSFGGLARQFF
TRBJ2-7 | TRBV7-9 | CASSSPLRATEQYF
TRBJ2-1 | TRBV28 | CASSTTDEQFF
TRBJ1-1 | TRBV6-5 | CASSYSTVREAFF
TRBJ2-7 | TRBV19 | CASSSGLAHYEQYF
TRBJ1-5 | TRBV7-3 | CASSLARGGNQPQHF
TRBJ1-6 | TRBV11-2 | CASSLVAGSSYNSPLHF
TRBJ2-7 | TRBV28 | CASSLRPVKPLYEQYF
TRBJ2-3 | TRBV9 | CASTEGDESWDTQYF
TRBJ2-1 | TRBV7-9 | CASSLAPGLADNEQFF
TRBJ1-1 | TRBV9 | CASSVVFDTEAFF
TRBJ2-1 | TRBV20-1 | CSARGDEQFF
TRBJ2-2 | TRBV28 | CASSLTSNTGELFF
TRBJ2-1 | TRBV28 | CASSLAGGNYEQFF
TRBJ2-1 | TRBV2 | CASSELAGAWYEQFF
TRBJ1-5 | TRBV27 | CASALGSNQPQHF
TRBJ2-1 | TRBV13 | CASSWTGKEQFF
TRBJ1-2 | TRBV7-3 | CASSDRGSNYGYTF
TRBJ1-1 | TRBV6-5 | CASSYLRGGTEAFF
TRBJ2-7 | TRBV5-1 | CASRSGVSYEQYF
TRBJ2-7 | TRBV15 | CATSRLDRGTNEQYF
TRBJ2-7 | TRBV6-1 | CASSEADTGVGNEQYF
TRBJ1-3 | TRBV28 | CASSLLAGRGNTIYF
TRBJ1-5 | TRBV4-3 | CASSQGTGVADQPQHF
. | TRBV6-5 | CASSLDGGEQYF
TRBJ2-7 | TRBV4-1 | CASSPGQLYEQYF
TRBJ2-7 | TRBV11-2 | CASSREAGGYYEQYF
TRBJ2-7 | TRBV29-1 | CSVPEGVEQYF
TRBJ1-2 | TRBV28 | CASSFAGWEAYGYTF
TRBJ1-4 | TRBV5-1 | CASSRDGGNEKLFF
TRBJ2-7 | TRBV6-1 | CASSDGGQPYEQYF
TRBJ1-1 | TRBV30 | CAWTRNTEAFF
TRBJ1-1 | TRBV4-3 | CASSQDPGPYTEAFF
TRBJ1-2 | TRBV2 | CASSGGAATNYGYTF
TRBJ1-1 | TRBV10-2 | CASSELGSTEAFF
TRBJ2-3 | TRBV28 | CASSLAASGGFGDTQYF
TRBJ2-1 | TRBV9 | CASSVTLAGPYNEQFF
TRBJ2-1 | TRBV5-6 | CASSPGSSYNEQFF
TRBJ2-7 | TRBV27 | CASSLQGTPYEQYF
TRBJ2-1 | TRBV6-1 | CATLAGGPYNEQFF
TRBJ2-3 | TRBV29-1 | CSARGGSTDTQYF
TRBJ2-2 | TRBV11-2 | CASSFQVTGELFF
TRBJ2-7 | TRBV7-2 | CASSEGARYEQYF
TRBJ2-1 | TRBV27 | CASSSDEFGDEQFF
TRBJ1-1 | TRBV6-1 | CASSEKERHLMNTEAFF
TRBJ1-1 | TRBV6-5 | CASREVFQNTEAFF
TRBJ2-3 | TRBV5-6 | CASSWAGGDTQYF